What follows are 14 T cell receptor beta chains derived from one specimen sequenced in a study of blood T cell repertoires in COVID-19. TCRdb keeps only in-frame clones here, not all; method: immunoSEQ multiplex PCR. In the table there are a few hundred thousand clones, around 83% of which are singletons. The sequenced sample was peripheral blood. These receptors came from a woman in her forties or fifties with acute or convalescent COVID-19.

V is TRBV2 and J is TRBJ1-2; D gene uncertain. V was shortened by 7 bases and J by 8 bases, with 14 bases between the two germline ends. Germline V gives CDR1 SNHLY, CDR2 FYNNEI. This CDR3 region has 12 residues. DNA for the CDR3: TGTGCCAGCATGACTAGGTCGGGAGGCTACACCTTC. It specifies CASMTRSGGYTF.

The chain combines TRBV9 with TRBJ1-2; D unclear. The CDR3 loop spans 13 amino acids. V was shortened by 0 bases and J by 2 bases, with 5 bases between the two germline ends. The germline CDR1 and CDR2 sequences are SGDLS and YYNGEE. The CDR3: CASSVVGNYGYTF. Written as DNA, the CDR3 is TGTGCCAGCAGCGTAGTTGGCAACTATGGCTACACCTTC.

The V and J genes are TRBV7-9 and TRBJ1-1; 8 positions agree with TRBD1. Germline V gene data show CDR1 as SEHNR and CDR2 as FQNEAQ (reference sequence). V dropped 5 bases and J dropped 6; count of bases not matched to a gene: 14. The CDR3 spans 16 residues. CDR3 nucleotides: TGTGCCAGCAGCACAAAGAGGGACAGGTGGGAAGCTGAAGCTTTCTTT. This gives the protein CASSTKRDRWEAEAFF.

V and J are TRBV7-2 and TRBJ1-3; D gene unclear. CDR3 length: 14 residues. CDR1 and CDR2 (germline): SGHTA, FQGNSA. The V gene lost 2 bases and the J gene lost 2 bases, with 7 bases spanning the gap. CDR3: CASSLTRAGNTIYF. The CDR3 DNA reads TGTGCCAGCAGCTTAACGCGGGCTGGAAACACCATATATTTT.

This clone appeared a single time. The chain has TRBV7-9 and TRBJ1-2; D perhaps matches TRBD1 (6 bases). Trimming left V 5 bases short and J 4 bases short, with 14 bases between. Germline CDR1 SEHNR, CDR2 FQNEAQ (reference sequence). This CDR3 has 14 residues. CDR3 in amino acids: CASSPQADSYGYTF. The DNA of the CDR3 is TGTGCCAGCAGCCCACAAGCGGACAGCTATGGCTACACCTTC. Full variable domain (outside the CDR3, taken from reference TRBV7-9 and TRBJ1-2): DTGVSQNPRHKITKRGQNVTFRCDPISEHNRLYWYRQTLGQGPEFLTYFQNEAQLEKSRLLSDRFSAERPKGSFSTLEIQRTEQGDSAMYLCASSPQADSYGYTFGSGTRLTVV.

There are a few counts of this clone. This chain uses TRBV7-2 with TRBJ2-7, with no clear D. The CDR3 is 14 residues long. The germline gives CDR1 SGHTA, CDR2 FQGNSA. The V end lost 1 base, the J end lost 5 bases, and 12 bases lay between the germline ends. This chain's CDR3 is CASSLEQPLDEQYF. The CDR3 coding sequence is TGTGCCAGCAGCTTAGAACAGCCCCTGGACGAGCAGTACTTC. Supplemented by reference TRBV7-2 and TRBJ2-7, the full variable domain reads GAGVSQSPSNKVTEKGKDVELRCDPISGHTALYWYRQSLGQGLEFLIYFQGNSAPDKSGLPSDRFSAERTGGSVSTLTIQRTQQEDSAVYLCASSLEQPLDEQYFGPGTRLTVT.

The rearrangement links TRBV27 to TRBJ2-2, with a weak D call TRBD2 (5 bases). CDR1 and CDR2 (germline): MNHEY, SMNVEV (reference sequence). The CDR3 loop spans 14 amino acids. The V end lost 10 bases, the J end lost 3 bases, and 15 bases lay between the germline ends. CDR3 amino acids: CATRTGIDTGELFF. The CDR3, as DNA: TGTGCCACCCGTACGGGGATTGACACCGGGGAGCTGTTTTTT.

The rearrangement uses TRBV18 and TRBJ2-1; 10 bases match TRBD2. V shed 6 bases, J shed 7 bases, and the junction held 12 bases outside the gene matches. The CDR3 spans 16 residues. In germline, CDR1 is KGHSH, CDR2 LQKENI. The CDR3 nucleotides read TGTGCCAGCTCGGACCGAAGCGGGGGGGCCTTGAATGAGCAGTTCTTC. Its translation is CASSDRSGGALNEQFF.

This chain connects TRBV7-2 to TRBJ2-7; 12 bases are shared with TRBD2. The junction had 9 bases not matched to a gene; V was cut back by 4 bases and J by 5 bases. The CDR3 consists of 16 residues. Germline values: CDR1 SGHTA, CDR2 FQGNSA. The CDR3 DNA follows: TGTGCCAGCAGCTCGCTAGCGGGAGGGCCTGGGAACGAGCAGTACTTC. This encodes CASSSLAGGPGNEQYF.

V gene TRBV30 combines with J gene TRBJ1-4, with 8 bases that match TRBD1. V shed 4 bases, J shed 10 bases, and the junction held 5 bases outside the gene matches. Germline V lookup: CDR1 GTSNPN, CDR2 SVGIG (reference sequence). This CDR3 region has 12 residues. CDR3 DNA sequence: TGTGCCTGGACCCAGGGGGCTGGAAAACTGTTTTTT. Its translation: CAWTQGAGKLFF.

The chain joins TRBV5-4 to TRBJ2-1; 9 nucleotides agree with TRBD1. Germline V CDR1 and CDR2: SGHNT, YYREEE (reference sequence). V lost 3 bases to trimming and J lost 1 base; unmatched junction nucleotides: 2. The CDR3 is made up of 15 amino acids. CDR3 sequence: CASSSGTGSYNEQFF. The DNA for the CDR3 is TGTGCCAGCAGCTCCGGGACAGGGTCCTACAATGAGCAGTTCTTC.

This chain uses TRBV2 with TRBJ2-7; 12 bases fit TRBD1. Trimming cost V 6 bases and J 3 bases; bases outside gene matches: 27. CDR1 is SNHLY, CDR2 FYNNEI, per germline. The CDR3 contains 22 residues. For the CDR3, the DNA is TGTGCCAGCAGACCGGGACAGGGGGCTAAATTGGAAGGGATGAAGGTAGGCTACGAGCAGTACGTC. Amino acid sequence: CASRPGQGAKLEGMKVGYEQYV.

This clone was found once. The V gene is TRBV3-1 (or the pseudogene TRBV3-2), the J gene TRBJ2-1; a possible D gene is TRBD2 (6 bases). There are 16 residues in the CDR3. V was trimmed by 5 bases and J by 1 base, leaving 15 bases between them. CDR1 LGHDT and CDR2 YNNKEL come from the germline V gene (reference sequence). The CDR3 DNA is TGTGCCAGCAGCTCTGGCGGCGGGGAGTCCTACAATGAGCAGTTCTTC. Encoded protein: CASSSGGGESYNEQFF.

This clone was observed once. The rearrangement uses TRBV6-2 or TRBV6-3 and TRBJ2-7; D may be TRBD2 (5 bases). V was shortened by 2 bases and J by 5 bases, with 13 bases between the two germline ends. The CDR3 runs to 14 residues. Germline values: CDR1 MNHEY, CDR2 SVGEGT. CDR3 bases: TGTGCCAGCAGTTACACGTCTGCGGGCGACGAGCAGTACTTC. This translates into CASSYTSAGDEQYF.